Sequencing of this T cell receptor (beta chain) was carried out in a study of neoadjuvant anti-PD-1 for oral cavity cancer. Study overall: Patients mostly received three to four biweekly nivolumab doses at 3 mg/kg before surgery.

Repertoires were generated with immunoSEQ multiplex PCR, while TCRdb's copy carries only in-frame clones and drops some. This table holds 11,000 to 15,000 clones, around 82% found once. Stated time point: after neoadjuvant nivolumab, at surgical resection. Cohort: HPV-negative, locally advanced oral cavity squamous cell carcinoma patients. Blood cells were analyzed directly, without culture or expansion. The TCR comes from a person between 40 and 85 years old with oral cavity squamous cell carcinoma. The sequencing here drew on PBMCs, taken after nivolumab (anti-PD-1) treatment.

This CDR3 reads CASSVSWQGFSGELFF. DNA for the CDR3: TGTGCCAGCAGCGTCTCGTGGCAGGGGTTCTCCGGGGAGCTGTTTTTT. This chain connects TRBV9 to TRBJ2-2; D possibly corresponds to TRBD1 (6 bases). The germline V and J ends were trimmed by 2 bases and 6 bases, with 17 bases remaining between them. Per the germline V gene, CDR1 is SGDLS and CDR2 is YYNGEE. This CDR3 is built from 16 residues.